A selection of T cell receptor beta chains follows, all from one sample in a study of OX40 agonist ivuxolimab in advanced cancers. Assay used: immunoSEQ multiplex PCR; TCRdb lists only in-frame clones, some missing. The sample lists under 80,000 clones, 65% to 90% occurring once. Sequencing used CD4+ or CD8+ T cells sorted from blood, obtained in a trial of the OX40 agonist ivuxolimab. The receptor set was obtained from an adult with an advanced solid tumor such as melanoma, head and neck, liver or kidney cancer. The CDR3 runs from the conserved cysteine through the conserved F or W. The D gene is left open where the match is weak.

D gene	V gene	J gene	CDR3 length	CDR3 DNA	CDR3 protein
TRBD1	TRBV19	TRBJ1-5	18	TGTGCCAGTAGTATGGTGGGGCAGGGGGCGAGGGAGGCTCAGCCCCAGCATTTT	CASSMVGQGAREAQPQHF
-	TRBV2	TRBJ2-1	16	TGTGCCAGCAGTTCCTCGCGGGACGGCTCCTACAATGAGCAGTTCTTC	CASSSSRDGSYNEQFF
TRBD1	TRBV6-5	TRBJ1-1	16	TGTGCCAGCAGTTCTCATCTCGGTCAGGGGGCCACTGAAGCTTTCTTT	CASSSHLGQGATEAFF
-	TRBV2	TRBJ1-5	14	TGTGCCAGCAGTAGGGACGAGATCAATCAGCCCCAGCATTTT	CASSRDEINQPQHF
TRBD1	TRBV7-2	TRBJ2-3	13	TGTGCCAGCGGGACAGGGAGGACAGATACGCAGTATTTT	CASGTGRTDTQYF
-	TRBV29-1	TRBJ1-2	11	TGCAGCGTTGACGAACAGGGCGGCTACACCTTC	CSVDEQGGYTF
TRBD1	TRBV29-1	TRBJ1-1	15	TGCAGCTCCATACCGGGACAGGGTCTAAGGGCTGAAGCTTTCTTT	CSSIPGQGLRAEAFF
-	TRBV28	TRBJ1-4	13	TGTGCCAGCAGGTCGGGGGGGGCCGAAAAACTGTTTTTT	CASRSGGAEKLFF
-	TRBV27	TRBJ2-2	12	TGTGCCAGCAAGAAGAACACCGGGGAGCTGTTTTTT	CASKKNTGELFF
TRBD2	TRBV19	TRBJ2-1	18	TGTGCCAGTAGTATACTAGCGGGAGGGCCCTCGGTTTACAATGAGCAGTTCTTC	CASSILAGGPSVYNEQFF
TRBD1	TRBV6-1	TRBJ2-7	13	TGTGCCAGCCGCACAGGGGGCGTTAACGAGCAGTACTTC	CASRTGGVNEQYF